This T cell receptor (beta chain) was sequenced for a study of identical twins. In every case, the donor was a healthy Caucasian. One entry per CDR3 protein, called by TCRdb with MiXCR from the 5' RACE reads. This table has around 690,000 distinct CDR3 sequences, roughly 20% appearing once. The CDR3 loop spans 17 amino acids. The trim removed 2 bases at V and 2 bases at J, leaving 9 bases unmatched. CDR1 and CDR2 (germline): DFQATT, SNEGSKA (reference sequence). These data were also reused for a study on T cells expressing NK-cell markers. That work adds: Among the eight sequenced donors, seven tested HCMV-seropositive and one tested seronegative. Topping the CD3+CD56-NKG2C+ fraction as well were these clonotypes, in a few donors.

The clonotype originates from a woman aged 18-30 years in good health. Sequencing was carried out using PBMCs. This chain joins TRBV20-1 and TRBJ2-1; 10 bases map to TRBD2. CDR3 region: CSARISSGGLTYNEQFF. The CDR3 DNA sequence: TGCAGTGCTAGAATCTCTAGCGGGGGCCTAACCTACAATGAGCAGTTCTTC.